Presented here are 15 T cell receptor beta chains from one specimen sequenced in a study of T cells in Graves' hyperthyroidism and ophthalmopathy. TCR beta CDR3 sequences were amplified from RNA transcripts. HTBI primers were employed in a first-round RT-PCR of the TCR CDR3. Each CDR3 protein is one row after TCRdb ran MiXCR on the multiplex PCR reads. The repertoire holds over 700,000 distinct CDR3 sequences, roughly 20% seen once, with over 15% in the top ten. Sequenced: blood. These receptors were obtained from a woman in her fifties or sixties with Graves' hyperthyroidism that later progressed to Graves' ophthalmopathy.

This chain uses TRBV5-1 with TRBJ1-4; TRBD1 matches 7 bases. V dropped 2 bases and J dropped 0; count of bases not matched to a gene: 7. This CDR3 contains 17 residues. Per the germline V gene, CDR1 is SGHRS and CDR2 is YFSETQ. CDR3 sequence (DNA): TGCGCCAGCAGCTTCTCAGGGGGACCTGCAACTAATGAAAAACTGTTTTTT. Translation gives CASSFSGGPATNEKLFF. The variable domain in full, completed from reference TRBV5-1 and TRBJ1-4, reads KAGVTQTPRYLIKTRGQQVTLSCSPISGHRSVSWYQQTPGQGLQFLFEYFSETQRNKGNFPGRFSGRQFSNSRSEMNVSTLELGDSALYLCASSFSGGPATNEKLFFGSGTQLSVL.

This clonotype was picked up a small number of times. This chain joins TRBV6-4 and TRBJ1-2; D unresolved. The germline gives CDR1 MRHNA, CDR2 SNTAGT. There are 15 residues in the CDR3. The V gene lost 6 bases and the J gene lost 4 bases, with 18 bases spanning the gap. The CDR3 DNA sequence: TGTGCCAGCAGGATAAACCACGGAGGAGGCTATGGCTACACCTTC. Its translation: CASRINHGGGYGYTF.

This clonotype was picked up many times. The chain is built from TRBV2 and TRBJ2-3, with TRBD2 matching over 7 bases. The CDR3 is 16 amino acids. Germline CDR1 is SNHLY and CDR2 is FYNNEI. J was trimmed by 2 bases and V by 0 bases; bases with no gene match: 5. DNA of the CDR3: TGTGCCAGCAGTGAAGCGACTAGCCATGACACAGATACGCAGTATTTT. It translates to CASSEATSHDTDTQYF.

CDR3 loop: CASSYSPSGGAGERFF. CDR3 bases: TGTGCCAGCAGTTACTCGCCTAGCGGGGGGGCCGGAGAACGGTTCTTC. V is TRBV6-5 and J is TRBJ2-1, with 12 bases matching TRBD2. This CDR3 is built from 16 residues. Germline trimming cut 0 bases from V and 15 bases from J; bases unmatched to any gene: 12. Germline assignment: CDR1 MNHEY and CDR2 SVGAGI.

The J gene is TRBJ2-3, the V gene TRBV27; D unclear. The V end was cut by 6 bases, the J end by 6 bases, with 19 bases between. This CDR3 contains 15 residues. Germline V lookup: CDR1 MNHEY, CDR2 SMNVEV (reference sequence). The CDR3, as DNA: TGTGCCAGCAGAGACCTCCTCGGGCCTGGCGATACGCAGTATTTT. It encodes CASRDLLGPGDTQYF.

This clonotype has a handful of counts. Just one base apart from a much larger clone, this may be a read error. The CDR3: CASSYKEQGARHEQFF. The CDR3 nucleotides are TGCGCCAGCAGCTACAAAGAACAGGGGGCGCGCCATGAGCAGTTCTTC. The chain uses TRBV5-1 and TRBJ2-1; 9 nucleotides align to TRBD1. Per germline, CDR1 SGHRS and CDR2 YFSETQ. V lost 3 bases and J lost 8; bases outside the gene matches: 12. The CDR3 has 16 residues.

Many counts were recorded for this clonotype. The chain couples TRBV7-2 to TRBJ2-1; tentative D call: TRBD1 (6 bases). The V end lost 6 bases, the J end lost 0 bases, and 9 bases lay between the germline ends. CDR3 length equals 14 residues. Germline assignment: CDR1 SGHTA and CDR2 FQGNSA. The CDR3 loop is CASRRGGSYNEQFF. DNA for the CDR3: TGTGCCAGCAGGCGAGGGGGCTCCTACAATGAGCAGTTCTTC. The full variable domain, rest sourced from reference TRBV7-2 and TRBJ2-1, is GAGVSQSPSNKVTEKGKDVELRCDPISGHTALYWYRQSLGQGLEFLIYFQGNSAPDKSGLPSDRFSAERTGGSVSTLTIQRTQQEDSAVYLCASRRGGSYNEQFFGPGTRLTVL.

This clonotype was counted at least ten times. CDR3 loop: CASSRQSSNQPQHF. Written as DNA, the CDR3 is TGTGCCAGCAGTCGACAGAGTTCCAATCAGCCCCAGCATTTT. The genes are TRBV12-3 or TRBV12-4 and TRBJ1-5; weak D call: TRBD1 (5 bases). This CDR3 spans 14 amino acids. Trimming left V 5 bases short and J 3 bases short, with 11 bases between.

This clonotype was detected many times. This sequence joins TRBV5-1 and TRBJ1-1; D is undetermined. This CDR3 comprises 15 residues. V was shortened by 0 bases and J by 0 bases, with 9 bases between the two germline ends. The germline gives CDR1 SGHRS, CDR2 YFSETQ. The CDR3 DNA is TGCGCCAGCAGCTTGGCCACAAGGCTGAACACTGAAGCTTTCTTT. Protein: CASSLATRLNTEAFF.

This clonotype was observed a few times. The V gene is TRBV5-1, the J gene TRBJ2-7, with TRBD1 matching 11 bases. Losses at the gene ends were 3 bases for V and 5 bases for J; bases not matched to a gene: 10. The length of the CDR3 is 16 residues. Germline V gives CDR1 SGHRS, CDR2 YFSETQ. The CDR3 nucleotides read TGCGCCAGCAGCTCGGGCCTCGGGACAGGGGGGGACGAGCAGTACTTC. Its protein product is CASSSGLGTGGDEQYF.

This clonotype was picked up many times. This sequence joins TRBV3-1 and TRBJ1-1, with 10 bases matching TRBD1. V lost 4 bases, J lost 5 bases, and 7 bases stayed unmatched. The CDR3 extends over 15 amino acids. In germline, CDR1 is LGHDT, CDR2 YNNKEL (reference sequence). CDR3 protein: CASSPGQGPGTEAFF. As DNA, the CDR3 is TGTGCCAGCAGCCCGGGACAGGGGCCCGGGACTGAAGCTTTCTTT.

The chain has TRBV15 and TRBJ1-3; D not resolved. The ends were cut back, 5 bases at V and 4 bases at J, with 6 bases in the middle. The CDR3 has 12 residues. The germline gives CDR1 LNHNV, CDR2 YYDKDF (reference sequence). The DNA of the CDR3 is TGTGCCACCAGCCTTGAGGGAAACACCATATATTTT. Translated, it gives CATSLEGNTIYF.

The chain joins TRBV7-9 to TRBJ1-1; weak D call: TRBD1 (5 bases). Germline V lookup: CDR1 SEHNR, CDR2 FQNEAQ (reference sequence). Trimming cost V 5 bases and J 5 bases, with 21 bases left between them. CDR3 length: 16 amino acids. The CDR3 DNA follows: TGTGCCAGCAGCCTCGGGACCGCACCCAAGGGGACTGAAGCTTTCTTT. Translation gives CASSLGTAPKGTEAFF. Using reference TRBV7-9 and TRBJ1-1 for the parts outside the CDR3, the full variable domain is DTGVSQNPRHKITKRGQNVTFRCDPISEHNRLYWYRQTLGQGPEFLTYFQNEAQLEKSRLLSDRFSAERPKGSFSTLEIQRTEQGDSAMYLCASSLGTAPKGTEAFFGQGTRLTVV.

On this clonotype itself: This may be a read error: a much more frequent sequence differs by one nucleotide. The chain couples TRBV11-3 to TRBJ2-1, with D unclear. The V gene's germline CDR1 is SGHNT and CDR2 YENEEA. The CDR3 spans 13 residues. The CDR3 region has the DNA TGTGCCAACAGCTTATTACCCCGGGATGAGCAGTTCTTC. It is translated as CANSLLPRDEQFF.

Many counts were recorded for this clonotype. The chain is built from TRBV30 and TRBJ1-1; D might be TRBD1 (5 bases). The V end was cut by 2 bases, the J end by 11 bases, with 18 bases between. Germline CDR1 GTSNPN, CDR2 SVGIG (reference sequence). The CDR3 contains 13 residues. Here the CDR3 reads CAWSPGSGARAFF. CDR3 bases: TGTGCCTGGAGTCCCGGCTCTGGGGCTCGGGCTTTCTTT.